This TCR beta chain was observed in a study of blood T cell repertoires in COVID-19. Libraries were prepared by immunoSEQ multiplex PCR; TCRdb keeps only in-frame clonotypes and omits some of them. Of about 100,000 clones in the sample, approximately 88% are singletons; the top ten hold less than 7.5%. Notes on this clone: A read error may produce the germline difference seen at one junction end.

The CDR3 totals 14 residues. Germline loops: CDR1 SSHAT, CDR2 FNYEAQ (reference sequence). Input material: peripheral blood. This TCR was recovered from a woman aged 55-70 years with acute or convalescent COVID-19. V gene TRBV7-7 combines with J gene TRBJ1-1; tentatively, D is TRBD1 (6 bases). CDR3 nucleotide sequence: TGTGCTAGCAGCCCTTTGAGGGGGATCACTGAAGCTTTCTTT. It translates to CASSPLRGITEAFF.